The T cell receptor (beta chain) under discussion was sequenced for a study of lung T cells in sarcoidosis with Löfgren's syndrome. The study, taken as a whole, reports: Sarcoidosis antigen recognition was only suggested, antigen unidentified. Löfgren's syndrome patients reportedly showed greatest TRAV12-1 and TRBV2 expansion versus controls. Paired TRAV12-1/TRBV2 TCRs showed CDR3 homology and preferential pairing.

Germline trimming cut 8 bases from V and 5 bases from J; bases unmatched to any gene: 7. CDR3 length: 15 amino acids. The germline gives CDR1 MDHEN, CDR2 SYDVKM. In TCRdb, the reads were re-called with MiXCR into one record per CDR3 protein. The sample records 2,100 or so distinct CDR3 sequences, 15% to 25% being singletons. This clonotype is judged medium-sized. Its matching antigen is unknown. The TCR originated in a human donor with sarcoidosis (Löfgren's syndrome or another form), or a control subject (not recorded which). What was sequenced was CD4+ T cells from bronchoalveolar lavage. The chain couples TRBV28 to TRBJ2-5; 14 bases match TRBD2. CDR3 protein: CASCAGTSGSETQYF. In nucleotides, the CDR3 is TGTGCCAGCTGTGCCGGGACTAGCGGGAGTGAGACCCAGTACTTC.